This TCR beta chain was recorded in a study of human T cells and chemical hapten exposure. TCRdb processed the RACE reads anew with MiXCR; each CDR3 protein has one entry. This sample has under 200,000 distinct CDR3 sequences, with around a quarter found just once. As to time point: patch test 3, about 24 weeks after DPC sensitization. Treatment reported: therapeutic diphenylcyclopropenone sensitization with weekly scalp DPC. The CDR3 sequence is 13 residues long. Trimming pared 6 bases from V and 4 bases from J, leaving 13 bases between. Per germline, CDR1 WSHSY and CDR2 SAAADI. This clonotype was found a few times.

This sample comprised whole blood, obtained in connection with sensitization to the hapten diphenylcyclopropenone (DPC). This TCR came from a woman aged 18 to 35 with alopecia areata. Some clones in this sample may be carry-over from other donors' samples. The J gene is TRBJ2-7, the V gene TRBV10-2, with D possibly being TRBD1 (6 bases). The CDR3 loop is CASRLQGGYEQYF. The CDR3 DNA sequence: TGCGCCAGCAGACTACAGGGCGGTTACGAGCAGTACTTC.